This T cell receptor (beta chain) comes out of a study of blood T cell repertoires in COVID-19. The authors' processing: How many nucleated cells were present was estimated from reference gene primer amplification. Profiling relied on immunoSEQ multiplex PCR, and the TCRdb table lists in-frame clones only, not all of them. V and J calls and clone size are as listed in that table; D and trimming were resolved from the DNA. This table has around 200,000 clones, over 75% appearing once. Per germline, CDR1 SGHTA and CDR2 FQGNSA. The CDR3 covers 15 residues. Trimming took 3 bases from V and 4 from J, leaving 12 bases between them.

The chain carries TRBV7-2 and TRBJ2-2; no firm D call. This receptor was taken from a human donor with active or convalescent COVID-19. The donor label of this sample is uncertain. What was sequenced was peripheral blood. CDR3 protein: CASSLEPASTGELFF. The CDR3 nucleotides read TGTGCCAGCAGCTTGGAGCCGGCGAGCACCGGGGAGCTGTTTTTT.